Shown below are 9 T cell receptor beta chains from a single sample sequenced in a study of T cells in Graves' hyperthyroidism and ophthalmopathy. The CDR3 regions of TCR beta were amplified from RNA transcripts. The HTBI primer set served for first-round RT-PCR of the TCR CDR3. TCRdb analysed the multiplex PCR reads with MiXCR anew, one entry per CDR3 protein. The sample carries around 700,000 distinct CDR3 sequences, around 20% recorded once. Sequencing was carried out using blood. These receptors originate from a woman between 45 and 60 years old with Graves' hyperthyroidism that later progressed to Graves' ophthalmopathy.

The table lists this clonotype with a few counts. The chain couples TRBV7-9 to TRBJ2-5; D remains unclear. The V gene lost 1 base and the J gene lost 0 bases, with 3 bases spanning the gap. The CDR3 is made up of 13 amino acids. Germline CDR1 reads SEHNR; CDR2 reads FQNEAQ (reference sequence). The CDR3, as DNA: TGTGCCAGCAGCTTAGAGAACCAAGAGACCCAGTACTTC. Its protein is CASSLENQETQYF.

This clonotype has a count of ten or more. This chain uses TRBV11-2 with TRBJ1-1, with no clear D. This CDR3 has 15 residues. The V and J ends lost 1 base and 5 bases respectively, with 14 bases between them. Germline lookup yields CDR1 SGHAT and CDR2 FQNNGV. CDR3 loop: CASSLGQAAGTEAFF. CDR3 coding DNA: TGTGCCAGCAGCTTAGGGCAGGCAGCGGGAACTGAAGCTTTCTTT.

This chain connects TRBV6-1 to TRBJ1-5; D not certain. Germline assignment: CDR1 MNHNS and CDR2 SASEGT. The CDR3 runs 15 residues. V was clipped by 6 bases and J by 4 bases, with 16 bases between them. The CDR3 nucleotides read TGTGCCAGCAGACGGTCTGGGGTCGGGAATCAGCCCCAGCATTTT. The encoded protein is CASRRSGVGNQPQHF.

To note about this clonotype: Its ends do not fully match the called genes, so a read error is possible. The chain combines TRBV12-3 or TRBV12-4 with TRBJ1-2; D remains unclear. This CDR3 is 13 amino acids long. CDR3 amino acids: CANSLGGNYGYTF. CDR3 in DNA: TGTGCCAACAGTTTAGGAGGGAACTATGGCTACACCTTC.

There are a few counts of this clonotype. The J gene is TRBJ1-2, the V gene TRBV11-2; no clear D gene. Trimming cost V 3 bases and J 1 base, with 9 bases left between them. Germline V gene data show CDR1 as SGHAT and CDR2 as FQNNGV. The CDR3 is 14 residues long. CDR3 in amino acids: CASSFTVDNYGYTF. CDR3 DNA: TGTGCCAGCAGCTTTACCGTAGATAACTATGGCTACACCTTC.

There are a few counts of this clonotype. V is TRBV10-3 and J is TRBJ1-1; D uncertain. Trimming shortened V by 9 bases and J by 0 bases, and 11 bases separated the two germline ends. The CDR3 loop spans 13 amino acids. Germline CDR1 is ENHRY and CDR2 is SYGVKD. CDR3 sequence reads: CAILVIMNTEAFF. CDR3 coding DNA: TGTGCCATTCTCGTTATCATGAACACTGAAGCTTTCTTT.

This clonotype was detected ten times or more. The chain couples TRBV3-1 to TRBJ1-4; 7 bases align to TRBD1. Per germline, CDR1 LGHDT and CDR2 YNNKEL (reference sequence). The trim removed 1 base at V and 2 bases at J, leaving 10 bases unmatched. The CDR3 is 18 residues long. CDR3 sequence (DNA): TGTGCCAGCAGCCAAGGAATACAGGGAGGGGGCACTAATGAAAAACTGTTTTTT. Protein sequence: CASSQGIQGGGTNEKLFF. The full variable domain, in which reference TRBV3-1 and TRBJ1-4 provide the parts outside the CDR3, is DTAVSQTPKYLVTQMGNDKSIKCEQNLGHDTMYWYKQDSKKFLKIMFSYNNKELIINETVPNRFSPKSPDKAHLNLHINSLELGDSAVYFCASSQGIQGGGTNEKLFFGSGTQLSVL.

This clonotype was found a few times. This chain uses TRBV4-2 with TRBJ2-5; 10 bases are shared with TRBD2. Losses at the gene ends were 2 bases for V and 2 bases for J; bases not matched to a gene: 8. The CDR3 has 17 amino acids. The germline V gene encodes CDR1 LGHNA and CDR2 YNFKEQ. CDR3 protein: CASSQSARTSGQETQYF. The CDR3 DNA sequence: TGTGCCAGCAGCCAATCGGCACGGACTAGCGGACAAGAGACCCAGTACTTC.

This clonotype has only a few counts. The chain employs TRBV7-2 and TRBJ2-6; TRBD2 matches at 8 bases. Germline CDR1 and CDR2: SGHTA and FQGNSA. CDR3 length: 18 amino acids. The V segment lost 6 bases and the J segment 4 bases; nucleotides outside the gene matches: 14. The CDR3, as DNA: TGTGCCAGCAGGCTATCGTGGCGCGGGGGGAGGGGGGCCAACGTCCTGACTTTC. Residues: CASRLSWRGGRGANVLTF. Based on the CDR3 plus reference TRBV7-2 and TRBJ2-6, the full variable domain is GAGVSQSPSNKVTEKGKDVELRCDPISGHTALYWYRQSLGQGLEFLIYFQGNSAPDKSGLPSDRFSAERTGGSVSTLTIQRTQQEDSAVYLCASRLSWRGGRGANVLTFGAGSRLTVL.